This is a list of T cell receptor beta chains from one sample in a study of T cells in Graves' hyperthyroidism and ophthalmopathy. TCRdb independently ran MiXCR on the multiplex PCR reads; one entry per CDR3 protein. The top ten hold about a third of the sample, which has some 340,000 distinct CDR3 sequences, about an eighth seen once. Material: blood. Every receptor here comes from a woman in her thirties or forties with Graves' ophthalmopathy. The CDR3 runs from the conserved cysteine through the conserved F or W. The D gene is left open where the match is weak. For some rows the clone size is stated as once, few or many, or as a class when expanded; others skip it.

V gene: TRBV28
clone size: many
D gene: TRBD2
J gene: TRBJ2-1
CDR3 length: 18
CDR3 DNA: TGTGCCAGCAGTTCGCCCGGACTAGCGGGAGAGCTATACAATGAGCAGTTCTTC
CDR3 protein: CASSSPGLAGELYNEQFF

V gene: TRBV20-1
clone size: few
D gene: .
J gene: TRBJ2-3
CDR3 length: 15
CDR3 DNA: TGCAGTGCCAGATCGACAGGAGGCTCCCCAGATACGCAGTATTTT
CDR3 protein: CSARSTGGSPDTQYF

V gene: TRBV18
clone size: .
D gene: .
J gene: TRBJ1-6
CDR3 length: 13
CDR3 DNA: TGTGCCAGCTCACCACTGGGTGATTCACCCCTCCACTTT
CDR3 protein: CASSPLGDSPLHF

V gene: TRBV6-1
clone size: .
D gene: TRBD2
J gene: TRBJ2-5
CDR3 length: 15
CDR3 DNA: TGTGCCAGCAGCACCCGAGCGGGGGAACAAGAGACCCAGTACTTC
CDR3 protein: CASSTRAGEQETQYF

V gene: TRBV20-1
clone size: many
D gene: TRBD1
J gene: TRBJ1-6
CDR3 length: 15
CDR3 DNA: TGCAGTGCTAGAGGCATCGGACAGGGCAATTCACCCCTCCACTTT
CDR3 protein: CSARGIGQGNSPLHF

V gene: TRBV7-9
clone size: .
D gene: TRBD1
J gene: TRBJ1-2
CDR3 length: 13
CDR3 DNA: TGTGCCAGCAGCTTACCAGGGGGCGATGGCTACACCTTC
CDR3 protein: CASSLPGGDGYTF

V gene: TRBV10-3
clone size: many
D gene: TRBD1
J gene: TRBJ1-5
CDR3 length: 16
CDR3 DNA: TGTGCCATCAGTGAGACGGGGGGGACAGGGGGACCGCCCCAGCATTTT
CDR3 protein: CAISETGGTGGPPQHF

V gene: TRBV20-1
clone size: .
D gene: .
J gene: TRBJ1-2
CDR3 length: 14
CDR3 DNA: TGCAGTGCCAAAGGGGCAGGGACCCTCTATGGCTACACCTTC
CDR3 protein: CSAKGAGTLYGYTF

V gene: TRBV3-1
clone size: .
D gene: .
J gene: TRBJ1-6
CDR3 length: 14
CDR3 DNA: TGTGCCAGCAGCCAAGGGCTGAATAATTCACCCCTCCACTTT
CDR3 protein: CASSQGLNNSPLHF

V gene: TRBV29-1
clone size: many
D gene: TRBD2
J gene: TRBJ2-1
CDR3 length: 14
CDR3 DNA: TGCAGCGTTCGAGCGGGAGGGCAGAGCAATGAGCAGTTCTTC
CDR3 protein: CSVRAGGQSNEQFF

V gene: TRBV20-1
clone size: .
D gene: .
J gene: TRBJ1-1
CDR3 length: 20
CDR3 DNA: TGCGGTGCTAAGGGGCCTTTCCCAATACAAGAACCTCGAAGGGACACTGAAGCTTTCTTT
CDR3 protein: CGAKGPFPIQEPRRDTEAFF

V gene: TRBV10-2
clone size: few
D gene: .
J gene: TRBJ2-7
CDR3 length: 16
CDR3 DNA: TGCGCCAGCAGTGAACGGGGGAGCGGTTCCCCCTACGAGCAGTACTTC
CDR3 protein: CASSERGSGSPYEQYF

V gene: TRBV28
clone size: many
D gene: .
J gene: TRBJ2-1
CDR3 length: 18
CDR3 DNA: TGTGCCAGCAGTTTACCGCCCGATCTATTTGGTTTATCGAATGAGCAGTTCTTC
CDR3 protein: CASSLPPDLFGLSNEQFF

V gene: TRBV28
clone size: many
D gene: .
J gene: TRBJ2-7
CDR3 length: 11
CDR3 DNA: TGTGCCAGCAGTTTAGACGACGAGCAGTACTTC
CDR3 protein: CASSLDDEQYF

V gene: TRBV29-1
clone size: many
D gene: TRBD2
J gene: TRBJ2-1
CDR3 length: 12
CDR3 DNA: TGCGGGGGAGGGCGGGAGTACAATGAGCAGTTCTTC
CDR3 protein: CGGGREYNEQFF

V gene: TRBV5-1
clone size: few
D gene: TRBD1
J gene: TRBJ1-4
CDR3 length: 14
CDR3 DNA: TGCGCCAGCAGCCAGGACAGGGTTAATGAAAAACTGTTTTTT
CDR3 protein: CASSQDRVNEKLFF

V gene: TRBV10-1
clone size: many
D gene: .
J gene: TRBJ2-2
CDR3 length: 13
CDR3 DNA: TGCGCCAGCAAGCCGGGTCCGACCGGGGAGCTGTTTTTT
CDR3 protein: CASKPGPTGELFF

V gene: TRBV29-1
clone size: few
D gene: .
J gene: TRBJ2-3
CDR3 length: 13
CDR3 DNA: TGCAGCGTGCAACGGGGGAGAGCAGATACGCAGTATTTT
CDR3 protein: CSVQRGRADTQYF

V gene: TRBV18
clone size: .
D gene: .
J gene: TRBJ2-2
CDR3 length: 18
CDR3 DNA: TGTGACAGCTCACCGATGCATAATGGGGAACGGGGCGCCGGGGAGCTGTTTTTT
CDR3 protein: CDSSPMHNGERGAGELFF

V gene: TRBV12-5
clone size: many
D gene: .
J gene: TRBJ1-2
CDR3 length: 13
CDR3 DNA: TGTGCTAGTGGTACCGGGGCCCTCCATGGCTACACCTTC
CDR3 protein: CASGTGALHGYTF

V gene: TRBV9
clone size: .
D gene: .
J gene: TRBJ1-1
CDR3 length: 14
CDR3 DNA: TGTGCCAGCAGCGCAGTACAGAAGAACACTGAAGCTTTCTTT
CDR3 protein: CASSAVQKNTEAFF

V gene: TRBV28
clone size: many
D gene: .
J gene: TRBJ1-5
CDR3 length: 14
CDR3 DNA: TGTGCCAGCAGTTTCGGGTGGGGCAATCAGCCCCAGCATTTT
CDR3 protein: CASSFGWGNQPQHF

V gene: TRBV13
clone size: many
D gene: .
J gene: TRBJ2-1
CDR3 length: 14
CDR3 DNA: TGTGCCAGCAGCTTAGGCCAGGGTGTAAATGAGCAGTTCTTC
CDR3 protein: CASSLGQGVNEQFF

V gene: TRBV7-6
clone size: .
D gene: TRBD1
J gene: TRBJ1-3
CDR3 length: 16
CDR3 DNA: TGTGCCAGCAGCTTAGTTCAGGGGGCAAGTGGAAACACCATATATTTT
CDR3 protein: CASSLVQGASGNTIYF

V gene: TRBV2
clone size: many
D gene: .
J gene: TRBJ2-1
CDR3 length: 13
CDR3 DNA: TGTGCCAGCAGTGATTGGGGGAAAAATGAGCAGTTCTTC
CDR3 protein: CASSDWGKNEQFF

V gene: TRBV14
clone size: few
D gene: .
J gene: TRBJ2-7
CDR3 length: 13
CDR3 DNA: TGTGCCAGCAGCGGACTCCCTGTCCACGAGCAGTACTTC
CDR3 protein: CASSGLPVHEQYF

V gene: TRBV14
clone size: many
D gene: TRBD2
J gene: TRBJ2-1
CDR3 length: 17
CDR3 DNA: TGTGCCAGCAGCCAAGAAGGTAGCGGGAGACTCCACAATGAGCAGTTCTTC
CDR3 protein: CASSQEGSGRLHNEQFF

V gene: TRBV2
clone size: .
D gene: .
J gene: TRBJ2-2
CDR3 length: 15
CDR3 DNA: TGTGCCAGCACAGGGGCGCAGGTGAACACCGGGGAGCTGTTTTTT
CDR3 protein: CASTGAQVNTGELFF

V gene: TRBV3-1
clone size: many
D gene: TRBD2
J gene: TRBJ2-3
CDR3 length: 14
CDR3 DNA: TGTGCCAGCAGCCCCTCGATAGCGGGAGATACGCAGTATTTT
CDR3 protein: CASSPSIAGDTQYF

V gene: TRBV15
clone size: .
D gene: .
J gene: TRBJ2-3
CDR3 length: 14
CDR3 DNA: TGTGCCACCAGCAGAGAAAAGAGAGATAATACGCAGTATTTT
CDR3 protein: CATSREKRDNTQYF

V gene: TRBV3-1
clone size: .
D gene: TRBD1
J gene: TRBJ2-2
CDR3 length: 18
CDR3 DNA: TGTGCCAGCAGCCGCCGCAGGGGGCCTCTGACTAAACCCGGGGAGCTGTTTTTT
CDR3 protein: CASSRRRGPLTKPGELFF

V gene: TRBV4-2
clone size: .
D gene: .
J gene: TRBJ2-5
CDR3 length: 15
CDR3 DNA: TGTGCCAGCAGCCAAGAAGGATCAGGGGACGAGACCCAGTACTTC
CDR3 protein: CASSQEGSGDETQYF

V gene: TRBV11-2
clone size: .
D gene: TRBD2
J gene: TRBJ2-3
CDR3 length: 16
CDR3 DNA: TGTGCCAGCAGCCCAGGGACTATCCGGAGCACAGATACGCAGTATTTT
CDR3 protein: CASSPGTIRSTDTQYF

V gene: TRBV27
clone size: .
D gene: TRBD1
J gene: TRBJ2-2
CDR3 length: 14
CDR3 DNA: TGTGCCAGCAGTAGCCCGACAGGGAGAGGGGAGCTGTTTTTT
CDR3 protein: CASSSPTGRGELFF

V gene: TRBV2
clone size: many
D gene: .
J gene: TRBJ2-1
CDR3 length: 14
CDR3 DNA: TGTGCCAGCAGAAGAAGGGGAACCTACAATGAGCAGTTCTTC
CDR3 protein: CASRRRGTYNEQFF

V gene: TRBV14
clone size: many
D gene: .
J gene: TRBJ1-1
CDR3 length: 13
CDR3 DNA: TGTGCCAGCAGGCTTGGGGGCCGGGCTGAAGCTTTCTTT
CDR3 protein: CASRLGGRAEAFF

V gene: TRBV29-1
clone size: .
D gene: .
J gene: TRBJ2-7
CDR3 length: 15
CDR3 DNA: TGCAGCGTTGAAGAAATGGGGACAAACTCCTACGAGCAGTACTTC
CDR3 protein: CSVEEMGTNSYEQYF

V gene: TRBV2
clone size: .
D gene: .
J gene: TRBJ1-4
CDR3 length: 15
CDR3 DNA: TGTGCCAGCAGAAGGGACCTAGACGCTAATGAAAAACTGTTTTTT
CDR3 protein: CASRRDLDANEKLFF

V gene: TRBV19
clone size: many
D gene: TRBD1
J gene: TRBJ1-1
CDR3 length: 13
CDR3 DNA: TGTGCCAGTAGTATAAGGACAGGGAGAGAAGCTTTCTTT
CDR3 protein: CASSIRTGREAFF

V gene: TRBV5-1
clone size: many
D gene: .
J gene: TRBJ1-1
CDR3 length: 14
CDR3 DNA: TGCGCCAGCAGCTTTCTGGTAGAAAACACTGAAGCTTTCTTT
CDR3 protein: CASSFLVENTEAFF

V gene: TRBV27
clone size: many
D gene: TRBD2
J gene: TRBJ2-1
CDR3 length: 15
CDR3 DNA: TGTGCCAGCAGTTCTGGTCGGACTAGCGCCAATGAGCAGTTCTTC
CDR3 protein: CASSSGRTSANEQFF

V gene: TRBV7-9
clone size: many
D gene: .
J gene: TRBJ2-1
CDR3 length: 12
CDR3 DNA: TGTGCCAACCAGATCACCGGCAATGAGCAGTTCTTC
CDR3 protein: CANQITGNEQFF

V gene: TRBV6-1
clone size: many
D gene: TRBD2
J gene: TRBJ2-1
CDR3 length: 15
CDR3 DNA: TGTGCCAGCAGTGACCGTGGGGCGGGAGGCCATGAGCAGTTCTTC
CDR3 protein: CASSDRGAGGHEQFF

V gene: TRBV6-1
clone size: .
D gene: TRBD2
J gene: TRBJ2-1
CDR3 length: 15
CDR3 DNA: TGTGCCAGCGGGTCACGGGGACTAGGGGTGGATGAGCAGTTCTTC
CDR3 protein: CASGSRGLGVDEQFF

V gene: TRBV19
clone size: many
D gene: TRBD1
J gene: TRBJ1-2
CDR3 length: 16
CDR3 DNA: TGTGCCAGTAGTCCGGCAGACAGGGAACCGTTGTATGGCTACACCTTC
CDR3 protein: CASSPADREPLYGYTF

V gene: TRBV30
clone size: few
D gene: .
J gene: TRBJ2-3
CDR3 length: 11
CDR3 DNA: TGTGCCTGGACTAGCACAGATACGCAGTATTTT
CDR3 protein: CAWTSTDTQYF

V gene: TRBV20-1
clone size: many
D gene: .
J gene: TRBJ2-1
CDR3 length: 14
CDR3 DNA: TGCAGTGCTAGAGAAGGGGGGAGGGGAAATGAGCAGTTCTTC
CDR3 protein: CSAREGGRGNEQFF

V gene: TRBV20-1
clone size: .
D gene: .
J gene: TRBJ2-7
CDR3 length: 15
CDR3 DNA: TGCAGTGCTAGGGGCAATATAGGACAGAACTACGAGCAATACTTC
CDR3 protein: CSARGNIGQNYEQYF

V gene: TRBV28
clone size: .
D gene: .
J gene: TRBJ1-5
CDR3 length: 16
CDR3 DNA: TGTGCCAGCAGTTTACGATTAAGAGGAGGCAATCAGCCCCAGCATTTT
CDR3 protein: CASSLRLRGGNQPQHF

V gene: TRBV13
clone size: few
D gene: TRBD2
J gene: TRBJ2-7
CDR3 length: 14
CDR3 DNA: TGTGCCAGCAGCTCATTTCAGCGGGACTACGAGCAGTACTTC
CDR3 protein: CASSSFQRDYEQYF

V gene: TRBV3-1
clone size: .
D gene: TRBD2
J gene: TRBJ2-1
CDR3 length: 19
CDR3 DNA: TGTGCCAGCAGCCAAGTTGGACTAGCGGGAGTGAAGGGTTACAATGAGCAGTTCTTC
CDR3 protein: CASSQVGLAGVKGYNEQFF

V gene: TRBV12-3/TRBV12-4
clone size: few
D gene: .
J gene: TRBJ2-2
CDR3 length: 15
CDR3 DNA: TGTGCCAGCAGTTTTTTCGGGGGTAGGGCCGGGGAGCTGTTTTTT
CDR3 protein: CASSFFGGRAGELFF